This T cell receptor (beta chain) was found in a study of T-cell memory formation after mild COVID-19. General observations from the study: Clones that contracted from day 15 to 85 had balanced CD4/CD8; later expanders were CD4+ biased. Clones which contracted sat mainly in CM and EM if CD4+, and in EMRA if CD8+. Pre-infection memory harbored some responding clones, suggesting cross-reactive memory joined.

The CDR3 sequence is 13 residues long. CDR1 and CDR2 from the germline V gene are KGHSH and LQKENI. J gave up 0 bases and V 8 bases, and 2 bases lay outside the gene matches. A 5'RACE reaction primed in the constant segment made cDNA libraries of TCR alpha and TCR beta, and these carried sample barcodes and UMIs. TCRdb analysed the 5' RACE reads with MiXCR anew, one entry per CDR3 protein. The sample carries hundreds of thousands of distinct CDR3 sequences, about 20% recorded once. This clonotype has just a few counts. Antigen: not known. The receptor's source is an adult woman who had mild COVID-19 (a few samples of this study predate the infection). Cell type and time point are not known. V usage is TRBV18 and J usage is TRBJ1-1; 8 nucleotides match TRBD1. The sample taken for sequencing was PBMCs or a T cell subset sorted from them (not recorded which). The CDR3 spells CASRTGMNTEAFF. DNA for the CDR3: TGTGCCAGCCGGACAGGGATGAACACTGAAGCTTTCTTT.